Listed below are T cell receptor beta chains from one sample, sequenced in a study of blood T cell repertoires in COVID-19. The data were produced by immunoSEQ multiplex PCR, yet TCRdb's version contains in-frame clones alone and is incomplete. The sample carries 300,000 to 400,000 clones, approximately 90% recorded once. Material: PBMCs or T cells enriched from blood (not recorded which). The receptor source for this set is a woman in her 30s with acute COVID-19. CDR3s include the opening cysteine and the closing phenylalanine or tryptophan. Fields, in order: D gene, J gene, V gene, CDR3 protein. The D gene is left open where the match is weak.

>NA|TRBJ1-1|TRBV12-5
CASGPREAMNTEAFF
>TRBD1|TRBJ2-1|TRBV7-9
CASSAPRTGGSYNEQFF
>NA|TRBJ1-4|TRBV7-8
CASSLAGFQGGEKLFF
>NA|TRBJ2-1|TRBV7-2
CATITSNEQFF
>TRBD1|TRBJ1-1|TRBV7-9
CASSQGQGRTEAFF
>NA|TRBJ1-4|TRBV7-6
CASSLSVSEKLFF
>NA|TRBJ1-1|TRBV6-5
CASSRMPGRHTEAFF
>TRBD1|TRBJ1-4|TRBV4-1
CASSQEGDRDRGREKLFF
>TRBD2|TRBJ2-2|TRBV2
CASLPGGAGELFF
>TRBD2|TRBJ2-2|TRBV2
CASSVYSGAPGELFF
>TRBD1|TRBJ1-3|TRBV19
CAAGTGGGNTIYF
>TRBD1|TRBJ1-2|TRBV2
CASSGGQGLGYTF
>TRBD2|TRBJ2-1|TRBV7-9
CASSSEERGENEQFF
>TRBD1|TRBJ2-1|TRBV2
CASSVQGARQFF
>NA|TRBJ1-1|TRBV5-1
CASRLDSRGNTEAFF
>NA|TRBJ1-4|TRBV4-1
CASSQVSSGEKLFF
>NA|TRBJ2-3|TRBV6-5
CASNEGGTDTQYF
>TRBD1|TRBJ2-6|TRBV6-1
CASSDIRDSLINVLTF
>NA|TRBJ1-6|TRBV2
CASSAGGSYNSPLHF
>NA|TRBJ1-4|TRBV7-9
CASSLEGEGGLFF
>TRBD1|TRBJ1-2|TRBV7-3
CASSPSGGDYGYTF
>TRBD1|TRBJ1-1|TRBV6-2/TRBV6-3
CASSYSKGRRTGGSTEAFF
>TRBD1|TRBJ2-7|TRBV15
CATDRGDYEQYF
>TRBD2|TRBJ2-2|TRBV4-1
CASSQNRTSGGAGDTGELFF
>NA|TRBJ1-1|TRBV30
CAWSARLDSEAFF
>TRBD2|TRBJ2-7|TRBV7-2
CASRSGGSSYEQYF
>NA|TRBJ1-4|TRBV30
CAWRRSSNEKLFF
>NA|TRBJ2-5|TRBV5-1
CASSLVGQGLRETQYF
>TRBD2|TRBJ2-1|TRBV7-3
CASSSGLAGEQFF
>TRBD2|TRBJ2-7|TRBV7-2
CASSLTSGSKMYEQYF
>TRBD2|TRBJ2-3|TRBV7-3
CASSGGRADTQYF
>NA|TRBJ2-5|TRBV30
CAWSQSGGPWETQYF
>NA|TRBJ1-3|TRBV9
CASSTTGFSGNTIYF
>NA|TRBJ2-2|TRBV12-3/TRBV12-4
CASRGGFTGELFF
>NA|TRBJ1-2|TRBV2
CAIHKEGPTF
>NA|TRBJ1-2|TRBV27
CASSLGLAGYGYTF
>NA|TRBJ1-2|TRBV5-6
CASSFWQGSGYTF